Listed below are T cell receptor beta chains from one sample, sequenced in a study of blood T cell repertoires in COVID-19. Using immunoSEQ multiplex PCR, the repertoire was profiled, and TCRdb retains in-frame clones only, with some absent. The sample has roughly 150,000 clones; approximately 91% are singletons. Sequenced input: peripheral blood. These receptors all come from a man younger than 35 with acute or convalescent COVID-19. The conserved cysteine and the conserved F or W are not part of the CDR3 here. The listing skips clone size in some rows; elsewhere it reads once, few, many or a size class.

ASSFTRSPNEKLF,TRBJ1-4,-,TRBV19
AIREGQGTEAF,TRBJ1-1,-,TRBV10-3
ASSVPQGSDLKAAF,TRBJ1-1,-,TRBV5-1
ASSSGTGEGSPLH,TRBJ1-6,-,TRBV11-3
ASSLEPRGYYTEAF,TRBJ1-1,-,TRBV5-5
SVEDKTGGYT,TRBJ1-2,-,TRBV29-1
ASSVTWGEEQY,TRBJ2-7,once,TRBV9
ASSLGTGGGYT,TRBJ1-2,-,TRBV5-1
ATTPGGVAGELF,TRBJ2-2,-,TRBV24-1
ASSLVGGSGEKLF,TRBJ1-4,-,TRBV5-1
ASSLDRFYEQY,TRBJ2-7,-,TRBV11-2